Sequencing of this T cell receptor (beta chain) was carried out in a study of CD8+ T cells in alopecia areata. PBMCs served as the source from which CD4+ and CD8+ T cells were sorted. Study-wide results and limits: Lesional tissue from the scalp (especially in alopecia totalis/universalis) showed higher clonality than normal scalp. Although TCR sharing was seen in mice, sharing across patients was less clear, possibly for HLA-related reasons.

Of note for this clone: Antigen: not known.

The CDR3 totals 13 residues. V lost 0 bases and J 2 bases, leaving 6 bases between the germline ends. Germline-derived CDR1 and CDR2 are SGDLS and YYNGEE. In each case, RNA was isolated and then reverse transcribed into cDNA as the sequencing template. Some clones are missing from TCRdb's copy, which holds only in-frame ones; the method was immunoSEQ multiplex PCR. The table shows about 30,000 clones, with 62% occurring only once. The material sequenced was NKG2D-high CD8+ T cells sorted from blood. This sequence joins TRBV9 and TRBJ2-7; D gene uncertain. This clonotype originated in a human donor with alopecia areata. CDR3 DNA sequence: TGTGCCAGCAGCGTAGAAAATACCTACGAGCAGTACTTC. It yields the protein CASSVENTYEQYF.